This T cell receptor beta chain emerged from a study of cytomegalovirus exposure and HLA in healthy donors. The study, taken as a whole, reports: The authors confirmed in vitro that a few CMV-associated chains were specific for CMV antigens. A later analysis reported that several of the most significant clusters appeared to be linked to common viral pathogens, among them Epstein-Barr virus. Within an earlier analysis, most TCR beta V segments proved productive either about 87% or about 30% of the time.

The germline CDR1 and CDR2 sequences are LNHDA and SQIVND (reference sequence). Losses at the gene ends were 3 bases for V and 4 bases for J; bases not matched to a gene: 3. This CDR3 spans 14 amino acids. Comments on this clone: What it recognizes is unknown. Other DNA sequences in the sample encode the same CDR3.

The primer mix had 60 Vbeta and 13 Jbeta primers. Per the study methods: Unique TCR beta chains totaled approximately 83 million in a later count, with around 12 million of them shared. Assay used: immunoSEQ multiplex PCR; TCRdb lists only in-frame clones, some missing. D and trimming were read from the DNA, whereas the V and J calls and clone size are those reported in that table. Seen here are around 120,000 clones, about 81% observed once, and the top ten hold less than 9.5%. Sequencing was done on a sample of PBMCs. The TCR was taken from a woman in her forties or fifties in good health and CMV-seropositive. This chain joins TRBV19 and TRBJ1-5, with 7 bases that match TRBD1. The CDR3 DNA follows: TGTGCCAGTAGTATCCGGGACAGTAATCAGCCCCAGCATTTT. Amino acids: CASSIRDSNQPQHF. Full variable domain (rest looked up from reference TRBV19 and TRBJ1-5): DGGITQSPKYLFRKEGQNVTLSCEQNLNHDAMYWYRQDPGQGLRLIYYSQIVNDFQKGDIAEGYSVSREKKESFPLTVTSAQKNPTAFYLCASSIRDSNQPQHFGDGTRLSIL.